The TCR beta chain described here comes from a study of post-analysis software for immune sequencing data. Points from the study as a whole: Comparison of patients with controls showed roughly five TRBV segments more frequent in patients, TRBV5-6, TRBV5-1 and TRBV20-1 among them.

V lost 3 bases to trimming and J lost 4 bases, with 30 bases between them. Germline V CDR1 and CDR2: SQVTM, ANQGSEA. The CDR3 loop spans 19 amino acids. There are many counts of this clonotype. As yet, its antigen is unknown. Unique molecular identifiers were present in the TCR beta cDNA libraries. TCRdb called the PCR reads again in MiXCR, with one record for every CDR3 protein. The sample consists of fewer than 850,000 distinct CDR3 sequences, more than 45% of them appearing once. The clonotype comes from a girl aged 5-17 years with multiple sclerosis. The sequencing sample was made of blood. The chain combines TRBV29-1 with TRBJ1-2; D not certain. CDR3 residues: CSVESLREGRTHVPYGYTF. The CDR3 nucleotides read TGCAGCGTTGAGTCTTTGAGAGAGGGTAGGACCCACGTCCCCTATGGCTACACCTTC.